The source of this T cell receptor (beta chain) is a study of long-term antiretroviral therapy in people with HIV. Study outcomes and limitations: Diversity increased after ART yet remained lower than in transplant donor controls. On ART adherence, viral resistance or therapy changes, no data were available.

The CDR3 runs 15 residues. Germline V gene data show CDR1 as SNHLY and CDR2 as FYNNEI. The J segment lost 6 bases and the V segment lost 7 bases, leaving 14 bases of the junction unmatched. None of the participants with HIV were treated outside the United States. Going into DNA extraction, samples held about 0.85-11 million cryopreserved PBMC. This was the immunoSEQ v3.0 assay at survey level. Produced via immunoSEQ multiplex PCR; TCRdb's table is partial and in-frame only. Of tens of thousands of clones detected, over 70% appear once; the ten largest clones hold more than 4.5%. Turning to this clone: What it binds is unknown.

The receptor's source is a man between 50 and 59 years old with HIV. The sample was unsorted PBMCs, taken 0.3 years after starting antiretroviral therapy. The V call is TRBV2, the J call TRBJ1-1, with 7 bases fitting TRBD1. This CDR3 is CASTTEKTGLPEAFF. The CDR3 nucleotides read TGTGCCAGCACCACTGAGAAGACAGGGCTCCCTGAAGCTTTCTTT.